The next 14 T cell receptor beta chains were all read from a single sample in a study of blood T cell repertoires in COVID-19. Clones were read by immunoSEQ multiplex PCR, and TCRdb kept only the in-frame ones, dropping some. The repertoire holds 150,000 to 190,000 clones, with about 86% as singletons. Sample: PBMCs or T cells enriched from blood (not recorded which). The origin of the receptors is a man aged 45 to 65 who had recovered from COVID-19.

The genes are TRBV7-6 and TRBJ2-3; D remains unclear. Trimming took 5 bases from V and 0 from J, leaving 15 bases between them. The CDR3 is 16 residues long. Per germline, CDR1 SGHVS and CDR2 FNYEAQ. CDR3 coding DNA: TGTGCCAGCAGCCCACGTCCCAGACTTAGCACAGATACGCAGTATTTT. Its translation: CASSPRPRLSTDTQYF. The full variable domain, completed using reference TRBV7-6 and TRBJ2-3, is GAGVSQSPRYKVTKRGQDVALRCDPISGHVSLYWYRQALGQGPEFLTYFNYEAQQDKSGLPNDRFSAERPEGSISTLTIQRTEQRDSAMYRCASSPRPRLSTDTQYFGPGTRLTVL.

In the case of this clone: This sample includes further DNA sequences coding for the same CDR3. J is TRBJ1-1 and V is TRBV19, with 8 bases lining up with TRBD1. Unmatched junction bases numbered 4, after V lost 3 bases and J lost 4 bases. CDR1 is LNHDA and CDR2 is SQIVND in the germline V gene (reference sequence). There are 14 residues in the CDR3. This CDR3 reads CASSIDRGGTEAFF. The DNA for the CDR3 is TGTGCCAGTAGTATTGACAGGGGCGGCACTGAAGCTTTCTTT.

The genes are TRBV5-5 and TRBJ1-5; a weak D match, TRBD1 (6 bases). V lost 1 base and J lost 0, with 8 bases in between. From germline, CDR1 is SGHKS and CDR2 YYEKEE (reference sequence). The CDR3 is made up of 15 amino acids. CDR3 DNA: TGTGCCAGCAGCTTGCAGGGGCTTAGCAATCAGCCCCAGCATTTT. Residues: CASSLQGLSNQPQHF.

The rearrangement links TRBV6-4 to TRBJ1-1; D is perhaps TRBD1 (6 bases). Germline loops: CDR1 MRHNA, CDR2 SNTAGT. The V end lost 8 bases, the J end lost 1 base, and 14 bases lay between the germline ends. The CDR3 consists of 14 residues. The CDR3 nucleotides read TGTGCCAGCTCACCGGGACACGAGAACACTGAAGCTTTCTTT. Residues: CASSPGHENTEAFF.

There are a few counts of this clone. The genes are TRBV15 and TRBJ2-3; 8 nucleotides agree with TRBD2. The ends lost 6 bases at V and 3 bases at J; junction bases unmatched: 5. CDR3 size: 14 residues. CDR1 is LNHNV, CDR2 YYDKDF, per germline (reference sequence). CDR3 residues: CATRSGGETDTQYF. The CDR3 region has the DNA TGTGCCACCAGGTCGGGGGGGGAAACAGATACGCAGTATTTT.

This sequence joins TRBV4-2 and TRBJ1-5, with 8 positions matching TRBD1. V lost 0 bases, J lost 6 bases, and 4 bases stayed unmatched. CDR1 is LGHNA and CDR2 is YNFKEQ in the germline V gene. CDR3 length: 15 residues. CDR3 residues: CASSQDRGPGQPQHF. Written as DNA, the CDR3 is TGTGCCAGCAGCCAAGACAGGGGGCCGGGTCAGCCCCAGCATTTT.

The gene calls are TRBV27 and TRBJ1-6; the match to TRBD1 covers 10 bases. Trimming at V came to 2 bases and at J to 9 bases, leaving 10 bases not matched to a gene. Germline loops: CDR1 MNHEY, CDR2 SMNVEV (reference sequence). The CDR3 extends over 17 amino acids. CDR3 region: CASSLRPGTGVRSPLHF. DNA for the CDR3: TGTGCCAGCAGTTTACGTCCCGGGACAGGGGTTCGTTCACCCCTCCACTTT.

In DNA form, the CDR3 reads TGTGCCAGCAGCGAAGGCGGGACGACGAACACTGAAGCTTTCTTT. Its translation: CASSEGGTTNTEAFF. The chain uses TRBV7-9 and TRBJ1-1; TRBD1 is a possible D gene (5 bases). The CDR3 contains 15 residues. The V end was cut by 5 bases, the J end by 1 base, with 14 bases between. Germline V gene lookup returns CDR1 SEHNR and CDR2 FQNEAQ (reference sequence).

The CDR3 sequence is CASSRTGATNEKLFF. The CDR3, as DNA: TGTGCCAGCAGCAGAACAGGGGCAACTAATGAAAAACTGTTTTTT. The chain uses TRBV27 and TRBJ1-4; 7 bases line up with TRBD1. The germline gives CDR1 MNHEY, CDR2 SMNVEV (reference sequence). There are 15 residues in the CDR3. V was pared by 6 bases and J by 0 bases, with 4 bases of the junction left unmatched. Supplemented by reference TRBV27 and TRBJ1-4, the full variable domain reads EAQVTQNPRYLITVTGKKLTVTCSQNMNHEYMSWYRQDPGLGLRQIYYSMNVEVTDKGDVPEGYKVSRKEKRNFPLILESPSPNQTSLYFCASSRTGATNEKLFFGSGTQLSVL.

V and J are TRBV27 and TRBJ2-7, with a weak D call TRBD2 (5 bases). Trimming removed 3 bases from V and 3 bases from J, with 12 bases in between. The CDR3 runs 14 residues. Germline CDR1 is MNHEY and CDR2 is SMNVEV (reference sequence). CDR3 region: CASSFSGTNYEQYF. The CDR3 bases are TGTGCCAGCAGTTTTTCGGGAACGAACTACGAGCAGTACTTC.

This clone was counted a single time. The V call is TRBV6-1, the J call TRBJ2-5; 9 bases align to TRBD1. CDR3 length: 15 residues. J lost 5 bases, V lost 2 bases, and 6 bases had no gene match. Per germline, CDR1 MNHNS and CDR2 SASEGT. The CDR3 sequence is CASSERGQGLETQYF. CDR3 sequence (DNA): TGTGCCAGCAGTGAAAGAGGACAGGGGTTGGAGACCCAGTACTTC.

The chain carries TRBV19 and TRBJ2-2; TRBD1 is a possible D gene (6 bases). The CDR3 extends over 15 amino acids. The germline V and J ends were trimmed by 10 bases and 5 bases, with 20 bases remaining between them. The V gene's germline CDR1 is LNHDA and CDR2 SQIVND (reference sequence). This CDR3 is CATRPGTKGTGELFF. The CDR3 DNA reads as TGTGCCACCCGTCCCGGGACAAAAGGGACCGGGGAGCTGTTTTTT.

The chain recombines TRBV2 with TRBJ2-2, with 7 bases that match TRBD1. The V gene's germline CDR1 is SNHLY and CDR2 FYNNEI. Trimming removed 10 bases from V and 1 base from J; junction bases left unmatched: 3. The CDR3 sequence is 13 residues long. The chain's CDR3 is CAIRDRNTGELFF. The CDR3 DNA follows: TGTGCCATCCGGGACAGGAACACCGGGGAGCTGTTTTTT.

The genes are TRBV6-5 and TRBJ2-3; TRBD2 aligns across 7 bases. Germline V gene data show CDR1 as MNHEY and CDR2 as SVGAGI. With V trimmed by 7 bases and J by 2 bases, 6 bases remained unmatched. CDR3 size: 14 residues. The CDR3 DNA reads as TGTGCCAGCACCGGTCGGGGGGACACAGATACGCAGTATTTT. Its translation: CASTGRGDTDTQYF.